This T cell receptor beta chain was obtained from a study of shared clonotypes between healthy human individuals. Study donors comprised healthy, HIV-negative adults devoid of recent acute infection or vaccination. The length of the CDR3 is 14 residues. The germline V and J ends were trimmed by 2 bases and 5 bases, with 13 bases remaining between them. Germline V gene lookup returns CDR1 SGHNT and CDR2 YYREEE (reference sequence). Here immunoSEQ multiplex PCR was the method, and the copy in TCRdb shows in-frame clones only, minus some. This table has some 450,000 clones, approximately 77% appearing once.

This TCR was sampled from a woman in her thirties or forties in good health. Some clones in this sample may be carry-over from other donors' samples. The sample was PBMCs. The chain couples TRBV5-4 to TRBJ1-1; TRBD1 is a possible D gene (6 bases). The CDR3 coding sequence is TGTGCCAGCAGCTTTGCCAAAGGGGGAACTGAAGCTTTCTTT. This sequence encodes CASSFAKGGTEAFF.